This TCR beta chain stems from a study of T cell repertoires in cytomegalovirus infection (dated by TCRdb to about 2019). Some background on the complete study: The peptide stimulations were aimed at well-studied HLA-B-restricted epitopes as well as recently identified HLA-C-restricted CMV epitopes, whose presentation resists viral immunomodulation. Donor HLA type was relevant to the analysis, as public TCR beta signatures indicated carriage of CMV infection together with the matching HLA type.

TCRdb records Illumina HiSeq 1500 as the sequencer. In-frame beta chains were kept once TCRdb had trimmed the public reads at Q25 with fastp and called clones with MiXCR. Rows matching on CDR3 protein sequence are summarized as one entry with the most common DNA and genes. In this sample the table shows 750,000 to 950,000 distinct CDR3 sequences, about 29% of which occur a single time. The leading ten clones occupy roughly 14% of the sample. From the cysteine through the phenylalanine, the CDR3 covers 15 amino acids. The kept DNA is CDR3 alone, 45 bases in frame from the first base. V lost 5 bases and J lost 6 bases, and the count of bases not matched to a germline gene is 2. There are many counts of this clonotype. Which antigen it targets is not known. No much larger clonotype is one base removed from it; base qualities were not supplied. In the paper's terms, the treatment or condition label means: in vitro stimulation with specific CMV peptide epitopes to enrich CMV-specific T cells.

Findings and caveats that apply to the study as a whole: In both this cohort and an independent cohort of several hundred donors, the cumulative frequency of public TCR beta family members distinguished carriers of CMV infection plus the relevant HLA type. The ex vivo response was dominated by HLA-C-restricted CMV-specific TCR beta clonotypes, and the single most frequent clonotype in two of eight donors was supplied by these HLA-C-restricted clonotypes.

The chain uses TRBV12-3 or TRBV12-4 and TRBJ2-1, with 15 middle bases fitting TRBD2. The specimen comprised cultured CD8+ T cells from PBMCs, sampled from culture after CMV antigen stimulation. This clonotype was obtained from a human donor in good health (CMV status not recorded). Some clones in this sample may be carry-over from other donors' samples. This receptor has the CDR3 CASSRTSGGGNEQFF. The bases read TGTGCCAGCAGTCGGACTAGCGGGGGGGGCAATGAGCAGTTCTTC.